This entry concerns a single T cell receptor (beta chain). Its target is unknown. The entry originates in a study of monozygotic twins with inflammatory bowel disease. Study-wide points: Clonotype overlap with others was lower in IBD patients than in healthy twins, a difference that was greatest with disease activity. Against healthy co-twins, IBD patients had lower TCRbeta diversity (measured by inverse Simpson). The analysis yielded no support for one strong signal or clonotype associated with IBD.

Nested amplification of TCRalpha and TCRbeta cDNA involved two PCRs of roughly 17 and 9 cycles. Reanalyzing the 5' RACE reads, TCRdb keeps one entry per CDR3 protein, without DNA. This sample contains 200,000 to 250,000 distinct CDR3 sequences. Germline-derived CDR1 and CDR2 are SNHLY and FYNNEI. The CDR3 is 16 residues long. The TCR comes from a human donor with ulcerative colitis or Crohn's disease, or a healthy co-twin of an affected twin (not recorded which). The chain carries TRBV2 and TRBJ2-2; there is no DNA to check the TCRdb D call of TRBD1. Sequenced: blood. The CDR3 region is CASRTPGTGDSGELFF.